This entry describes one TCR beta chain. The specificity of this receptor is unknown. The input lacks base qualities; no much larger clone sits a single base away. Every donor was a healthy Caucasian. The twin cohort comprised three pairs of female monozygotic twins, all aged roughly 18 to 30 years. Positive isolation kits from Invitrogen were used to isolate the CD4+ and CD8+ T cell populations. This entry belongs to a study of identical twins (dated by TCRdb to the mid-2010s). Regarding the study in general: To test whether fetal clonotypes persist, the study used deep sequencing on TCR alpha and beta repertoires from monozygotic twins, unrelated adults of various ages, and cord blood. To rule out contamination, the twin experiments were replicated at different times with different library preparation protocols.

The full study reports these points: In monozygotic twins, recombination models systematically underestimated out-of-frame TCR alpha sharing, but the models matched the sharing seen between unrelated individuals. Fewer insertions were carried by abundant cord blood beta clonotypes, a similar but weaker trend appeared in young adult naive repertoires, and no such trend appeared in memory repertoires. Zero-insertion analyses could be partly confounded by invariant T cells such as MAIT and iNKT, though diverse VJ usage argued against such confounding for most clonotypes. Because the same donors could not be followed over many years, the conclusions relied on cross-sectional statistical analysis. In beta out-of-frame sequences, excess twin sharing was weaker, because having fewer shared sequences lowered the signal-to-noise ratio. Compared with coincidental sharing between unrelated individuals, an excess of low generation-probability sequences was observed among out-of-frame TCR alpha sequences shared between twins.

The protocol used for the library was 5' RACE. The listed sequencing device is Illumina HiSeq 2000. A universal primer binding site was added through template switching, and the final cDNA carried a unique molecular identifier so that TCR cDNA molecules could be counted accurately. Specific primers in the conserved constant-segment region were used to synthesize first-strand cDNA for the TCR alpha and beta chains. Each cDNA library was double barcoded, with a SMART-Mk sample barcode plus Illumina barcodes, to control for contamination. TruSeq adapter sequences and Illumina sample barcodes were added in two successive PCR steps. Sequencing of the TCR alpha and beta cDNA libraries was done on the Illumina HiSeq platform using custom primers. In the paper's pipeline: MiGEC was used to process raw reads and extract unique molecular identifiers, and MiXCR was used to find CDR3 positions. For each individual, recombination models were inferred using an EM algorithm with the repgenHMM and IGoR tools. Shared clonotype analysis was performed with the tcR package in R, normalizing sharing by the product of cloneset sizes. To study raw recombination free of thymic and clonal selection effects, out-of-frame nonproductive sequences were analyzed. Starting from the raw public reads, TCRdb applied fastp trimming at Q25, assembled clones with MiXCR and retained in-frame beta chains. Rows are unified per CDR3 protein, each entry keeping the most common DNA and genes. TCRdb, rather than the study authors, made the V and J calls. Within this sample are some 500,000 distinct CDR3 sequences, with less than 25% of them counted one time only. The leading ten clones occupy about 0.93% of the sample.

From cysteine to phenylalanine, the CDR3 is 16 amino acids long. The CDR3 DNA has 48 bases and is translated from base 1. A distance of 13 bases separates the germline ends of V and J, which lose 0 bases and 0 bases respectively. According to the germline V gene, CDR1 reads SGHRS and CDR2 reads YFSETQ. The same data also went into a second study, on T cells expressing NK-cell markers. The second source states: In sorted CD3+CD56+NKG2C+, CD3+CD56+NKG2C- and CD3+CD56-NKG2C+ T-cell subsets from several donors, TCR beta-chain repertoires were profiled. Among the eight sequenced donors, seven were HCMV-seropositive and one was HCMV-seronegative. To restrict sorting to alphabetaTCR-expressing T cells, an anti-gammadeltaTCR antibody was added in several experiments. In over 5 donors, the dominant CD3+CD56+NKG2C+ clonotypes were among the top 10 CD8+ clonotypes and accounted for about 1.0-7.5% of CD8+ T cells. Those dominant clonotypes were again the most abundant among CD3+CD56-NKG2C+ cells in a handful of donors, at about 25-60.1%. Whether the expanded NKG2C-expressing T cell clones were specific for HCMV antigens remained unclear. All eight donors whose samples were sequenced were randomly selected healthy volunteers, three of them men and five women. HCMV serostatus was determined by detecting HCMV-specific IgG in serum with a commercial ELISA kit. MIGEC was used to demultiplex reads and group the reads by UMI, and MiTCR was used to assemble and quantify clonotypes. To remove erroneous sequences, TCR cDNA sequences were retained only when supported by two or more reads. The tcR package was used for downstream repertoire analysis, and clonotypes were matched across fractions by CDR3 nucleotide sequence plus V segment. Antigen specificity was annotated against VDJdb with VDJmatch, allowing one amino acid substitution in CDR3.

Material for sequencing was CD4+ T cells sorted from blood. The sequence derives from a woman aged 18-30 years in good health. The chain was built from TRBV5-1 and TRBJ2-7, with the D call perhaps TRBD1 or TRBD2, as 6 bases match in each case. The nucleotide sequence reads as follows: TGCGCCAGCAGCTTGGTTGGGGGGCCGGCCTCCTACGAGCAGTACTTC. Its protein product is CASSLVGGPASYEQYF. Joined to the reference TRBV5-1 and TRBJ2-7 proteins, this CDR3 gives the full variable domain: KAGVTQTPRYLIKTRGQQVTLSCSPISGHRSVSWYQQTPGQGLQFLFEYFSETQRNKGNFPGRFSGRQFSNSRSEMNVSTLELGDSALYLCASSLVGGPASYEQYFGPGTRLTVT.